A selection of T cell receptor beta chains follows, all from one sample in a study of Ad26.COV2.S vaccination and SARS-CoV-2 variants. Using immunoSEQ multiplex PCR, the repertoire was profiled, and TCRdb retains in-frame clones only, with some absent. The table includes under 150,000 clones, just over 85% detected once. Source: peripheral blood, taken after recovery from COVID-19. The receptor source for this set is a human donor who had recovered from COVID-19. The conserved cysteine and the conserved F or W are not part of the CDR3 here.

cdr3_aa j_call v_call
ASSSDQAKQY TRBJ2-7 TRBV7-2
ASSGRGLGVGETQY TRBJ2-5 TRBV19
ASSLDLPGQGATDTQY TRBJ2-3 TRBV19
ASTLSDSPYEQY TRBJ2-7 TRBV5-1
ASSESSYEQY TRBJ2-7 TRBV6-5
ASSSGLAGFYEQY TRBJ2-7 TRBV27
ASSGGSSYNEQF TRBJ2-1 TRBV18
ASSYPWTGGYEQY TRBJ2-7 TRBV6-2/TRBV6-3
ASGRRSSYEQY TRBJ2-7 TRBV3-1/TRBV3-2
AWSPLGRGEDTQY TRBJ2-3 TRBV30
ASSSQGGVVGNEQF TRBJ2-1 TRBV6-2/TRBV6-3
ASSDSLWGGDLSEQF TRBJ2-1 TRBV6-1
ATSSGGPGNEQF TRBJ2-1 TRBV19
ASTLGTGVSPLH TRBJ1-6 TRBV19
ASSLGRTQAAGYT TRBJ1-2 TRBV28
ASGLGNRVEAF TRBJ1-1 TRBV12-5
ATGLAGGTDTQY TRBJ2-3 TRBV15
ASSQGTPNTDTQY TRBJ2-3 TRBV4-2
ASRTAGGITGELF TRBJ2-2 TRBV27
ASSFLDRLNTEAF TRBJ1-1 TRBV5-6
ASSSRAEQF TRBJ2-1 TRBV27
ASSVPGQSSYEQY TRBJ2-7 TRBV5-6
AWSVGQATDTQY TRBJ2-3 TRBV30
ASSFIANSPLH TRBJ1-6 TRBV28
ASSPAGQTQPQH TRBJ1-5 TRBV7-8
ASSQEGNQPQH TRBJ1-5 TRBV5-8
ASSYRGLQVDTQY TRBJ2-3 TRBV6-2/TRBV6-3
ASTIDRNEQY TRBJ2-7 TRBV5-1
ASSSQRNTIY TRBJ1-3 TRBV7-2
ASSLRGTNGAF TRBJ1-1 TRBV7-2
ASSWRTAGANVLT TRBJ2-6 TRBV5-1
ASSILGRADTQY TRBJ2-3 TRBV19
ASRPGGRTGELF TRBJ2-2 TRBV6-5
ASSIGTGLFPNTDTQY TRBJ2-3 TRBV19
ASSESDMNTEAF TRBJ1-1 TRBV10-2
ASSGRLGNTEAF TRBJ1-1 TRBV2
ASSLGKAGAYNEQF TRBJ2-1 TRBV7-9
ASRAPAHWSSGANVLT TRBJ2-6 TRBV19
ASSPDTSTQPQH TRBJ1-5 TRBV6-6
AISGSLGNSYEQY TRBJ2-7 TRBV10-3
ASRGVSPGGYGYT TRBJ1-2 TRBV5-6
ASMGKGEQF TRBJ2-1 TRBV11-2
ASTLSGPSRPYEQY TRBJ2-7 TRBV2
ASSLDGQGAYEQY TRBJ2-7 TRBV7-2
ASSYSGYGYT TRBJ1-2 TRBV6-5
ASSSGLGSNEQF TRBJ2-1 TRBV9